This T cell receptor (beta chain) was recorded in a study of response to subunit inactivated influenza vaccine. TCRdb used MiXCR to reprocess the RT-PCR reads, holding one entry per CDR3 protein. The sample comprises hundreds of thousands of distinct CDR3 sequences, 21% of which are singletons, and roughly 10% rests with the top ten. The CDR3 extends over 15 amino acids. Losses at the gene ends were 3 bases for V and 5 bases for J; bases not matched to a gene: 6. The chain has TRBV12-3 or TRBV12-4 and TRBJ1-1, with 10 bases aligning to TRBD1. This receptor was obtained from a man between 50 and 75 years old who received an inactivated influenza vaccine. The sequencing used PBMCs from blood, collected 21 months after vaccination. This CDR3 is CASSFLTGGGTEAFF. DNA for the CDR3: TGTGCCAGCAGTTTTCTGACAGGGGGCGGGACTGAAGCTTTCTTT.